These 10 T cell receptor beta chains were sequenced from one sample in a study of human T cells and chemical hapten exposure. MiXCR, run by TCRdb on the RACE reads, gives a single entry per CDR3 protein. The sample yields fewer than 350,000 distinct CDR3 sequences, roughly 7.7% seen once. Time point here: pre-sensitization, week 0. Treatment given: therapeutic diphenylcyclopropenone sensitization with weekly scalp DPC. This sample comprised whole blood, obtained in connection with sensitization to the hapten diphenylcyclopropenone (DPC). The receptor source for this set is a young man with alopecia areata. Some clones in this sample may be carry-over from other donors' samples.

A few counts support this clonotype. The rearrangement links TRBV5-5 to TRBJ2-3; D not certain. CDR3 length: 13 amino acids. Looked up from germline, CDR1 is SGHKS and CDR2 is YYEKEE (reference sequence). Trimming left V 4 bases short and J 2 bases short, with 8 bases between. The CDR3 DNA sequence: TGTGCCAGCAGCCAGCCATACACAGATACGCAGTATTTT. This codes for CASSQPYTDTQYF.

This clonotype was counted a few times. The rearrangement links TRBV5-1 to TRBJ1-1, with D perhaps matching TRBD1 (5 bases). The CDR3 covers 14 residues. Trimming removed 2 bases at V and 4 bases at J, with 12 bases between. Germline V gene data show CDR1 as SGHRS and CDR2 as YFSETQ. The CDR3, as DNA: TGCGCCAGCAGCTTAAGGGGCGCAGGCACTGAAGCTTTCTTT. This encodes CASSLRGAGTEAFF.

The table lists this clonotype with many counts. The chain uses TRBV4-3 and TRBJ2-3, with TRBD1 matching 10 bases. The CDR3 covers 15 residues. The J segment lost 3 bases and the V segment lost 4 bases, leaving 4 bases of the junction unmatched. CDR1 is LGHNA, CDR2 YSLEER, per germline. CDR3 nucleotides: TGCGCCAGCAGCCCGGGGACAGGGGAGACAGATACGCAGTATTTT. Its translation: CASSPGTGETDTQYF.

This clonotype was detected a few times. This chain joins TRBV18 and TRBJ1-3; D unresolved. The CDR3 length is 13 residues. The germline V gene has CDR1 KGHSH and CDR2 LQKENI. Trimming stripped 3 bases from V and 5 bases from J, with 8 bases between. CDR3 in amino acids: CASSPLERNTIYF. The DNA of the CDR3 is TGTGCCAGCTCACCCCTGGAGAGAAACACCATATATTTT.

The sample holds many counts of this clonotype. The chain uses TRBV11-2 and TRBJ2-5, with 10 bases lining up with TRBD2. Germline trimming cut 1 base from V and 5 bases from J; bases unmatched to any gene: 4. Germline V CDR1 and CDR2: SGHAT, FQNNGV. This CDR3 has 15 amino acids. CDR3 protein: CASSLASGGMETQYF. The CDR3 bases are TGTGCCAGCAGCTTAGCTAGCGGGGGTATGGAGACCCAGTACTTC.

This chain links TRBV7-8 with TRBJ1-1; TRBD1 might be the D (5 bases). Germline V gene data show CDR1 as SGHVS and CDR2 as FQNEAQ. V lost 1 base to trimming and J lost 3 bases, with 18 bases between them. The CDR3 covers 17 residues. CDR3 sequence (DNA): TGTGCCAGCAGCTTAGACCCCCGGGGGTGGGGGGACACTGAAGCTTTCTTT. Encoded protein: CASSLDPRGWGDTEAFF.

The rearrangement uses TRBV5-4 and TRBJ2-5, with TRBD1 identical over 12 bases. Germline assignment: CDR1 SGHNT and CDR2 YYREEE (reference sequence). The CDR3 has 16 amino acids. The trim removed 3 bases at V and 4 bases at J, leaving 7 bases unmatched. In DNA form, the CDR3 reads TGTGCCAGCAGCTCACCGGGACAGGGGGCCCGAGAGACCCAGTACTTC. Translation: CASSSPGQGARETQYF.

In its sample, this clonotype was seen a few times. The chain carries TRBV12-5 and TRBJ1-4; D is undetermined. The CDR3 is 13 residues long. Trimming removed 3 bases at V and 16 bases at J, with 18 bases between. Germline V CDR1 and CDR2: LGHNT, FRNRAP. CDR3 nucleotides: TGTGCTAGTGGTTTCAACATCGGACGCGGGCAGTTTTTT. This codes for CASGFNIGRGQFF.

The sample holds a few counts of this clonotype. The rearrangement links TRBV20-1 to TRBJ1-1; 8 positions match TRBD1. The CDR3 totals 14 residues. V gave up 2 bases and J gave up 6 bases; unmatched junction bases: 8. The germline V gene has CDR1 DFQATT and CDR2 SNEGSKA (reference sequence). The CDR3 nucleotides are TGCAGTGCTAGACCTGGACAGGGTGGGGCTGAAGCTTTCTTT. Translated: CSARPGQGGAEAFF.

The sample holds many counts of this clonotype. The gene calls are TRBV7-2 and TRBJ1-5, with D tentatively TRBD1 (5 bases). The CDR3 length is 15 residues. The V gene's germline CDR1 is SGHTA and CDR2 FQGNSA. Trimming took off 5 bases at V and 7 bases at J, with 18 bases between the two ends. The CDR3 nucleotides read TGTGCCAGCAGCCCTAGCCCGGGGGGTTTACAGCCCCAGCATTTT. It encodes CASSPSPGGLQPQHF.